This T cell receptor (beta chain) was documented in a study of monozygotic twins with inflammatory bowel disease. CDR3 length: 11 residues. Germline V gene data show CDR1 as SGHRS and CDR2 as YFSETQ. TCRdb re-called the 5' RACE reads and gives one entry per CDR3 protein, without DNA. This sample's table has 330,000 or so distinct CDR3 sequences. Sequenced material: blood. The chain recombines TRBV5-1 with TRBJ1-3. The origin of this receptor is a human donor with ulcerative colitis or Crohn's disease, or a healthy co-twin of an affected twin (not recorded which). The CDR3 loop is CASRTGNTIYF.